Below, 11 T cell receptor beta chains from the same sample are listed, as sequenced in a study of cytomegalovirus exposure and HLA in healthy donors. With 60 Vbeta and 13 Jbeta primers, the PCR was carried out. Repertoires were generated with immunoSEQ multiplex PCR, while TCRdb's copy carries only in-frame clones and drops some. Of 150,000 to 200,000 clones listed, 9.5% are singletons. Material: PBMCs. The receptors shown here come from a woman in her twenties or thirties in good health and CMV-seropositive.

This clone turned up a few times. Other DNA sequences of this sample code for an identical CDR3. This chain connects TRBV4-1 to TRBJ2-1; no definite D call. Trimming removed 0 bases from V and 7 bases from J, with 13 bases in between. Germline V gives CDR1 MGHRA, CDR2 YSYEKL. The CDR3 loop spans 15 amino acids. Here the CDR3 DNA reads TGCGCCAGCAGCCAAGATGGAGTCTCCGGGAATGAGCAGTTCTTC. This encodes CASSQDGVSGNEQFF.

This clone occurred a few times. J is TRBJ2-1 and V is TRBV5-1; TRBD2 agrees at 7 bases. The CDR3 is made up of 14 amino acids. The germline CDR1 and CDR2 sequences are SGHRS and YFSETQ. With 3 bases clipped from V and 10 bases from J, the junction kept 10 bases outside the gene matches. The CDR3 here is CASSSTFWGGEQFF. In DNA, the CDR3 is TGCGCCAGCAGCTCCACCTTCTGGGGGGGGGAGCAGTTCTTC.

This clone was seen a handful of times. This sequence joins TRBV7-2 and TRBJ2-5; possibly TRBD2 for D (5 bases). Germline CDR1 reads SGHTA; CDR2 reads FQGNSA. V was trimmed by 5 bases and J by 1 base, leaving 11 bases between them. This CDR3 has 14 amino acids. CDR3 sequence (DNA): TGTGCCAGCAGCCCCGAGGGTCTCCAAGAGACCCAGTACTTC. Protein: CASSPEGLQETQYF. Complete variable domain (other parts from reference TRBV7-2 and TRBJ2-5): GAGVSQSPSNKVTEKGKDVELRCDPISGHTALYWYRQSLGQGLEFLIYFQGNSAPDKSGLPSDRFSAERTGGSVSTLTIQRTQQEDSAVYLCASSPEGLQETQYFGPGTRLLVL.

The chain employs TRBV9 and TRBJ2-7, with D perhaps matching TRBD2 (6 bases). V was pared by 3 bases and J by 4 bases, with 17 bases between. This CDR3 has 15 amino acids. Per germline, CDR1 SGDLS and CDR2 YYNGEE. CDR3 protein: CASSARLAGPYEQYF. The DNA of the CDR3 is TGTGCCAGCAGCGCCCGGCTGGCGGGACCGTACGAGCAGTACTTC.

In this sample, this clone turned up a few times. This chain connects TRBV9 to TRBJ1-3; D is ambiguous. The V gene's germline CDR1 is SGDLS and CDR2 YYNGEE. The CDR3 consists of 15 residues. V gave up 4 bases and J gave up 2 bases, with 13 bases separating them. The CDR3: CASSSSRKTGNTIYF. The CDR3 DNA is TGTGCCAGCAGCTCGAGCAGGAAAACTGGAAACACCATATATTTT.

This clone was observed a few times. The chain employs TRBV7-8 and TRBJ2-7, with 8 bases fitting TRBD1. Germline-derived CDR1 and CDR2 are SGHVS and FQNEAQ. The CDR3 is 15 amino acids. Trimming at V came to 1 base and at J to 4 bases, leaving 6 bases not matched to a gene. The CDR3 protein is CASSLVGQGAYEQYF. The CDR3 DNA is TGTGCCAGCAGCTTAGTAGGGCAGGGGGCTTACGAGCAGTACTTC.

V and J are TRBV13 and TRBJ2-1, with 11 bases that match TRBD1. V lost 5 bases to trimming and J lost 8 bases; unmatched junction nucleotides: 8. The CDR3 has 15 amino acids. The V gene's germline CDR1 is PRHDT and CDR2 FYEKMQ (reference sequence). The CDR3 DNA reads TGTGCCAGCAGCGATGGACAGGGGGCGATGGATGAGCAGTTCTTC. Encoded protein: CASSDGQGAMDEQFF.

There are a few counts of this clone. The chain employs TRBV11-2 and TRBJ2-7; 13 bases agree with TRBD2. Germline V lookup: CDR1 SGHAT, CDR2 FQNNGV. Unmatched junction bases numbered 5, after V lost 4 bases and J lost 2 bases. This CDR3 has 16 amino acids. The CDR3 sequence is CASSSWGTSGTYEQYF. The CDR3 DNA sequence: TGTGCCAGCAGCTCCTGGGGGACTAGCGGGACCTACGAGCAGTACTTC.

The CDR3 protein is CASSLGGAPYEQYF. Written as DNA, the CDR3 is TGTGCCAGCAGCTTAGGCGGGGCCCCATACGAGCAGTACTTC. The rearrangement uses TRBV11-2 and TRBJ2-7; maybe TRBD2 (6 bases). The germline gives CDR1 SGHAT, CDR2 FQNNGV. The CDR3 is 14 amino acids. Trimming removed 1 base from V and 4 bases from J, with 11 bases in between.

The chain recombines TRBV10-1 with TRBJ2-7; no definite D call. The germline gives CDR1 WNHNN, CDR2 SYGVQD (reference sequence). This CDR3 is 13 amino acids long. V gave up 8 bases and J gave up 1 base, with 12 bases separating them. DNA of the CDR3: TGCGCCAGCTACCAGGCAGGTTCCTACGAGCAGTACTTC. Translated, it gives CASYQAGSYEQYF.

The rearrangement links TRBV11-3 to TRBJ2-7; D may be TRBD2 (6 bases). The CDR3 covers 11 residues. Trimming pared 5 bases from V and 7 bases from J, leaving 9 bases between. Germline CDR1 reads SGHNT; CDR2 reads YENEEA. The CDR3 is CASSDGGEQYF. The DNA for the CDR3 is TGTGCCAGCAGCGACGGGGGAGAGCAGTACTTC.